This is a list of T cell receptor beta chains from one sample in a study of blood T cell repertoires in COVID-19. The method was immunoSEQ multiplex PCR; TCRdb's version includes in-frame clones alone and lacks a portion of them. In the table there are about 140,000 clones, roughly 84% of which are singletons. The sample taken for sequencing was peripheral blood. The source is a man between 25 and 39 years old with COVID-19, enrolled during active disease. Each CDR3 is given with its conserved first and last residue. The D gene is left open where the match is weak. A clone size is listed for some rows: how often the clone was seen (once, few, many), or a class if it is expanded.

v_gene: TRBV18; j_gene: TRBJ2-1; abundance: once; d_gene: TRBD2; CDR3nt: TGTGCCAGCTCACCTCTCCCGGGGGGGCTCTCCTACAATGAGCAGTTCTTC; CDR3aa: CASSPLPGGLSYNEQFF
v_gene: TRBV7-8; j_gene: TRBJ2-5; abundance: .; d_gene: TRBD1; CDR3nt: TGTGCCAGCAGCCCTGGACAGGGTAGGACCCAGTACTTC; CDR3aa: CASSPGQGRTQYF
v_gene: TRBV9; j_gene: TRBJ2-4; abundance: .; d_gene: .; CDR3nt: TGTGCCAGCAGCCATCAGGGGAGTGGAGACATTCAGTACTTC; CDR3aa: CASSHQGSGDIQYF
v_gene: TRBV27; j_gene: TRBJ2-4; abundance: .; d_gene: .; CDR3nt: TGTGCCAGCCGGGGGAGTTTGGGCAAAAACATTCAGTACTTC; CDR3aa: CASRGSLGKNIQYF
v_gene: TRBV15; j_gene: TRBJ1-1; abundance: .; d_gene: TRBD1; CDR3nt: TGTGCCACCAGCGACAGGGCGACTGGAGAAGCTTTCTTT; CDR3aa: CATSDRATGEAFF
v_gene: TRBV7-9; j_gene: TRBJ2-3; abundance: .; d_gene: TRBD2; CDR3nt: TGTGCCAGCAGCCCGGGACTAGACACAGATACGCAGTATTTT; CDR3aa: CASSPGLDTDTQYF
v_gene: TRBV5-6; j_gene: TRBJ2-3; abundance: .; d_gene: .; CDR3nt: TGTGCCAGCAGCGCTCTGTGGGACACTTTCCAGCAGCCAGATACGCAGTATTTT; CDR3aa: CASSALWDTFQQPDTQYF
v_gene: TRBV10-2; j_gene: TRBJ2-7; abundance: once; d_gene: TRBD1; CDR3nt: TGCGCCAGCAACTATCCGGGACAGAACTACGAGCAGTACTTC; CDR3aa: CASNYPGQNYEQYF
v_gene: TRBV24-1; j_gene: TRBJ1-2; abundance: .; d_gene: .; CDR3nt: TGTGCCACCAGTGAGACATTCTATGGCTACACCTTC; CDR3aa: CATSETFYGYTF
v_gene: TRBV6-6; j_gene: TRBJ2-7; abundance: .; d_gene: .; CDR3nt: TGTGCCAGCATCTCGGAGGGCTACGAGCAGTACTTC; CDR3aa: CASISEGYEQYF
v_gene: TRBV5-6; j_gene: TRBJ2-3; abundance: .; d_gene: .; CDR3nt: TGTGCCAGCAGCTCCCCTGGCACAGATACGCAGTATTTT; CDR3aa: CASSSPGTDTQYF
v_gene: TRBV11-2; j_gene: TRBJ1-2; abundance: .; d_gene: .; CDR3nt: TGTGCCAGCAGCTTAGAGTCAGGGAGGGCAGGCTATGGCTACACCTTC; CDR3aa: CASSLESGRAGYGYTF
v_gene: TRBV21-1; j_gene: TRBJ2-1; abundance: .; d_gene: .; CDR3nt: TGTGCCAGCAGCAAAGGACTAGCGGGGGATGAGCAGTTCTTC; CDR3aa: CASSKGLAGDEQFF
v_gene: TRBV9; j_gene: TRBJ2-7; abundance: .; d_gene: TRBD1; CDR3nt: TGTGCCAGCAGCACAAAACCGGGACAGGGGAGCCACGAGCAGTACTTC; CDR3aa: CASSTKPGQGSHEQYF
v_gene: TRBV14; j_gene: TRBJ2-3; abundance: .; d_gene: .; CDR3nt: TGTGCCAGCAGCCAAGTCGTCAGGGGAGATACGCAGTATTTT; CDR3aa: CASSQVVRGDTQYF
v_gene: TRBV20-1; j_gene: TRBJ1-6; abundance: .; d_gene: .; CDR3nt: TGCAGTGCTAGTCGGTCACCAAGCTCCTATAATTCACCCCTCCACTTT; CDR3aa: CSASRSPSSYNSPLHF
v_gene: TRBV15; j_gene: TRBJ2-5; abundance: .; d_gene: .; CDR3nt: TGTGCCACCAGCGAGGGCGGTGGGGAGGAGACCCAGTACTTC; CDR3aa: CATSEGGGEETQYF
v_gene: TRBV25-1; j_gene: TRBJ2-7; abundance: .; d_gene: TRBD1; CDR3nt: TGTGCCAGCAGTGTGGGACAGGGAACCGATAACGAGCAGTACTTC; CDR3aa: CASSVGQGTDNEQYF
v_gene: TRBV7-2; j_gene: TRBJ1-4; abundance: .; d_gene: TRBD1; CDR3nt: TGTGCCAGCAGCTTACCCGGGACAGGGAATGAAAAACTGTTTTTT; CDR3aa: CASSLPGTGNEKLFF
v_gene: TRBV6-5; j_gene: TRBJ1-6; abundance: .; d_gene: TRBD1; CDR3nt: TGTGCCAGCAGTTACTCCGGGACAGGGTATAATTCACCCCTCCACTTT; CDR3aa: CASSYSGTGYNSPLHF
v_gene: TRBV7-9; j_gene: TRBJ1-5; abundance: few; d_gene: .; CDR3nt: TGTGCCAGCAGCTTTGTAGGGGATCAGCCCCAGCATTTT; CDR3aa: CASSFVGDQPQHF
v_gene: TRBV6-6; j_gene: TRBJ1-2; abundance: .; d_gene: TRBD1; CDR3nt: TGTGCCAGCCAGACAGGGGACTATGGCTACACCTTC; CDR3aa: CASQTGDYGYTF
v_gene: TRBV4-2; j_gene: TRBJ2-2; abundance: .; d_gene: TRBD2; CDR3nt: TGTGCCAGCAGAGGGCTAGCGGGAGAGGGGGGCACCGGGGAGCTGTTTTTT; CDR3aa: CASRGLAGEGGTGELFF
v_gene: TRBV9; j_gene: TRBJ2-3; abundance: .; d_gene: TRBD2; CDR3nt: TGTGCCAGCAGCGCTAGCGGTCCTTGGCGGGATACGCAGTATTTT; CDR3aa: CASSASGPWRDTQYF
v_gene: TRBV3-1/TRBV3-2; j_gene: TRBJ2-7; abundance: .; d_gene: .; CDR3nt: TGTGCCAGCAGCCAAGGTGTTGCTAGCCCCTACGAGCAGTACTTC; CDR3aa: CASSQGVASPYEQYF
v_gene: TRBV6-5; j_gene: TRBJ2-1; abundance: .; d_gene: TRBD2; CDR3nt: TGTGCCAGCAGTTACAAAGCGACTAGCTTGGAGGTTTCGTTCTTC; CDR3aa: CASSYKATSLEVSFF
v_gene: TRBV13; j_gene: TRBJ1-2; abundance: many; d_gene: .; CDR3nt: TGTGCCAGCAGCGCCATCATAGGGCAGGGCTACTATGGCTACACCTTC; CDR3aa: CASSAIIGQGYYGYTF
v_gene: TRBV28; j_gene: TRBJ2-3; abundance: .; d_gene: .; CDR3nt: TGTGCCAGCGGGGGGGCGGCGGGGATTAGCACAGATACGCAGTATTTT; CDR3aa: CASGGAAGISTDTQYF
v_gene: TRBV28; j_gene: TRBJ2-1; abundance: .; d_gene: TRBD2; CDR3nt: TGTGCCAGCAGTTTAGCGCGGGAGGTATACAATGAGCAGTTCTTC; CDR3aa: CASSLAREVYNEQFF
v_gene: TRBV30; j_gene: TRBJ2-5; abundance: .; d_gene: TRBD1; CDR3nt: TGTGCCTGGAGCTCAGGGGGAGAGACCCAGTACTTC; CDR3aa: CAWSSGGETQYF
v_gene: TRBV5-5; j_gene: TRBJ2-1; abundance: .; d_gene: TRBD2; CDR3nt: TGTGCCAGCACCCTGGGGGCTAGCGGGAGAAATGAGCAGTTCTTC; CDR3aa: CASTLGASGRNEQFF